This T cell receptor beta chain was identified in a study of T cells after yellow fever vaccination. The CDR3 is 15 residues long. V gave up 4 bases and J gave up 7 bases, with 17 bases separating them. A note on this clonotype: This could be a read error, since a much larger clone is one nucleotide away.

A single record per CDR3 protein comes from TCRdb applying MiXCR to the 5' RACE reads. The sample has some 400,000 distinct CDR3 sequences, 6% to 8% seen once; the top ten hold approximately 16%. This TCR derives from a man aged 25-40 years who received the YFV17D yellow fever vaccine. This chain joins TRBV12-3 or TRBV12-4 and TRBJ1-5; possible D gene TRBD1, 5 bases. The input for sequencing was PBMCs, taken 5 days after the yellow fever booster vaccination. This CDR3 is CASSSRGWGVQPQHF. The CDR3 DNA reads TGTGCCAGCAGTTCCCGGGGCTGGGGGGTGCAGCCCCAGCATTTT.